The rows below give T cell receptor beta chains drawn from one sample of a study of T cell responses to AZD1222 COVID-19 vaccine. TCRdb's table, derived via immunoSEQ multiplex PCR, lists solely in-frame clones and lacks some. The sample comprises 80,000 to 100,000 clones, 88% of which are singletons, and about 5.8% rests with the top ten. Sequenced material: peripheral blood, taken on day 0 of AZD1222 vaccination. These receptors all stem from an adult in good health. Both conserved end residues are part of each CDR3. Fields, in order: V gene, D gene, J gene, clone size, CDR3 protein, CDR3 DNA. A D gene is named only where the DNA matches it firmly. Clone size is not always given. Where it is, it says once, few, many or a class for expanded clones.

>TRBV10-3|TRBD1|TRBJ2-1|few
CATASTGESYNEQFF
TGTGCCACCGCCTCGACAGGGGAGAGCTACAATGAGCAGTTCTTC
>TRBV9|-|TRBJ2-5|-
CASSVAARQETQYF
TGTGCCAGCAGCGTAGCCGCTAGACAAGAGACCCAGTACTTC
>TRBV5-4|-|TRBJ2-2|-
CASSLDRTNTGELFF
TGTGCCAGCAGCTTGGACAGGACGAACACCGGGGAGCTGTTTTTT
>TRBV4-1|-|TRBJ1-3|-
CASSQTGGSGNTIYF
TGCGCCAGCAGCCAAACCGGGGGGTCTGGAAACACCATATATTTT
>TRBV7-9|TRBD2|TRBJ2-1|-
CASSPREGSYNEQFF
TGTGCCAGCAGCCCTAGGGAGGGCTCCTACAATGAGCAGTTCTTC
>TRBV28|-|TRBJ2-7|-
CASSSRGRGSADYEQYF
TGTGCCAGCAGTTCACGCGGCAGGGGATCGGCAGACTACGAGCAGTACTTC
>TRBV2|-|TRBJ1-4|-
CASSVEGNEKLFF
TGTGCCAGCAGTGTGGAGGGTAATGAAAAACTGTTTTTT
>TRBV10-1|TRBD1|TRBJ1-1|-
CASSPGQGVTEAFF
TGCGCCAGCTCACCGGGACAGGGGGTCACTGAAGCTTTCTTT
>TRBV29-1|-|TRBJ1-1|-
CSVAGTSVTEAFF
TGCAGCGTTGCAGGGACAAGTGTCACTGAAGCTTTCTTT
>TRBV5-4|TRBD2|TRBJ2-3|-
CASSGGSKDTQYF
TGTGCCAGCAGCGGCGGGAGTAAAGATACGCAGTATTTT
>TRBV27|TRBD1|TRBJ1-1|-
CASSLSNRGTEAFF
TGTGCCAGCAGTTTATCAAACAGGGGCACTGAAGCTTTCTTT
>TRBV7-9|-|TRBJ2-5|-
CASSRGQGGETQYF
TGTGCCAGCAGCCGCGGCCAGGGGGGCGAGACCCAGTACTTC
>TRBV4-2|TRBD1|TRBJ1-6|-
CASSQGDRGSPLHF
TGTGCCAGCAGCCAGGGGGACAGGGGCTCACCCCTCCACTTT
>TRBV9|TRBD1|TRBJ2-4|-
CASGAGQGSNIQYF
TGTGCCAGCGGAGCGGGACAGGGGTCGAACATTCAGTACTTC
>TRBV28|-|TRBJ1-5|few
CASSLPGDQPQHF
TGTGCCAGCAGTTTACCAGGGGACCAGCCCCAGCATTTT
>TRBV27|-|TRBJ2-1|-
CASSPRGGLVNNEQFF
TGTGCCAGCAGCCCACGAGGGGGGTTGGTCAACAATGAGCAGTTCTTC
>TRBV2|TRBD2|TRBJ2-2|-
CASSEAGDYTNTGELFF
TGTGCCAGCAGTGAAGCGGGGGACTATACGAACACCGGGGAGCTGTTTTTT
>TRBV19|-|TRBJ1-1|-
CASLAGVGNTEAFF
TGTGCCAGCCTAGCTGGGGTGGGGAACACTGAAGCTTTCTTT
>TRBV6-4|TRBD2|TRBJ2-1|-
CASSGTSGNSNEQFF
TGTGCCAGCAGTGGGACTAGCGGGAACTCAAATGAGCAGTTCTTC
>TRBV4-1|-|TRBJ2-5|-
CASSQDPQTETQYF
TGCGCCAGCAGCCAAGATCCGCAGACCGAGACCCAGTACTTC
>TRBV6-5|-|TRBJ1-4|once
CASRDSTNEKLFF
TGTGCCAGCAGGGACAGTACTAATGAAAAACTGTTTTTT
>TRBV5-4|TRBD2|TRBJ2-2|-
CASSPEGSGSINTGELFF
TGTGCCAGCAGCCCAGAAGGTAGCGGGAGTATTAACACCGGGGAGCTGTTTTTT